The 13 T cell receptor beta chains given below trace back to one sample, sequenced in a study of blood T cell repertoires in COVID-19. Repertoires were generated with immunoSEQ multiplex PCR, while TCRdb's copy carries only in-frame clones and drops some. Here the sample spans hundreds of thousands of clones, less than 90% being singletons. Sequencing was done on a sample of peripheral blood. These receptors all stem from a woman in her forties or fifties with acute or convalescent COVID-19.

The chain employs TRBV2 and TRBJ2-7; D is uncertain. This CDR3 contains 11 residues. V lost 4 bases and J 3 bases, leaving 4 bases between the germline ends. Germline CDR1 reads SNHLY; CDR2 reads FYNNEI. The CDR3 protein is CASSGSYEQYF. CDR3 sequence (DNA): TGTGCCAGCAGTGGGAGCTACGAGCAGTACTTC.

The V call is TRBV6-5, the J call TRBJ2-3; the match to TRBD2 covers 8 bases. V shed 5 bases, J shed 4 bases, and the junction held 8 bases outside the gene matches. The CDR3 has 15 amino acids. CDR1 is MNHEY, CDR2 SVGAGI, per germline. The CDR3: CASSPSGRESDTQYF. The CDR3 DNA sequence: TGTGCCAGCAGTCCAAGCGGGAGAGAATCAGATACGCAGTATTTT.

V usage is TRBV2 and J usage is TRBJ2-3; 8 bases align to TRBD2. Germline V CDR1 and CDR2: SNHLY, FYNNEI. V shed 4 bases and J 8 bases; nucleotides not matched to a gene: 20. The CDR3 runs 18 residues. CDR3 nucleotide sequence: TGTGCCAGCAGTGGATGGGGTCTTAGCGGGGTAAAATATGGTACGCAGTATTTT. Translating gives CASSGWGLSGVKYGTQYF.

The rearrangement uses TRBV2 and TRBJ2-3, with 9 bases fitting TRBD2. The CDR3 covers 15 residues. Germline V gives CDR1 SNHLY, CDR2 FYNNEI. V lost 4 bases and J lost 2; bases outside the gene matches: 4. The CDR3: CASSGLAEITDTQYF. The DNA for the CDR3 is TGTGCCAGCAGTGGACTAGCGGAAATCACAGATACGCAGTATTTT.

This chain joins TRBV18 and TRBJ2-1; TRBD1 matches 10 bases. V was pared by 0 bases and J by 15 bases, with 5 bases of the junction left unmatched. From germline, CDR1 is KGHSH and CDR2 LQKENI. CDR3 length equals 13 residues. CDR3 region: CASSPPGDRGLFF. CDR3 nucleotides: TGTGCCAGCTCACCACCGGGGGACAGGGGTTTGTTCTTC.

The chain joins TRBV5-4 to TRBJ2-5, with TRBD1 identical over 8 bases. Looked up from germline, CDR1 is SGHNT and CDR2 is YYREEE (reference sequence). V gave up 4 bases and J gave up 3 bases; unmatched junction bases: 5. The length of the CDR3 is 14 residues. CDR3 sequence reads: CASSNQDREETQYF. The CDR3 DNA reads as TGTGCCAGCAGCAATCAGGACAGGGAAGAGACCCAGTACTTC.

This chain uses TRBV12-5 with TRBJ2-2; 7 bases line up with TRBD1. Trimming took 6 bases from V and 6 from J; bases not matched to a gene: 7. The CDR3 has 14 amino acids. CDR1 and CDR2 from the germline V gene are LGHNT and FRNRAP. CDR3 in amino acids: CASGTRQGSGELFF. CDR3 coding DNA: TGTGCTAGTGGAACACGACAGGGTTCCGGGGAGCTGTTTTTT.

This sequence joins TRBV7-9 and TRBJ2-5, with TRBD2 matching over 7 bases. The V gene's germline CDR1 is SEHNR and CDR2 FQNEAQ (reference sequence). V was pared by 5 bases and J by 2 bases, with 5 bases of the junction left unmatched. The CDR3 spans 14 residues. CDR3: CASSLGTTQETQYF. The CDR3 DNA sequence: TGTGCCAGCAGCCTGGGGACTACACAAGAGACCCAGTACTTC.

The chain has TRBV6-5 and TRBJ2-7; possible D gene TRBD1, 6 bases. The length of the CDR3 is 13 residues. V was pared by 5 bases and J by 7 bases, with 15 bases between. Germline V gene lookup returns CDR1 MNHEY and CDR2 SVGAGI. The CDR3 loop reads CASSTSGANEQYF. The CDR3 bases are TGTGCCAGCAGTACGTCAGGGGCCAATGAGCAGTACTTC.

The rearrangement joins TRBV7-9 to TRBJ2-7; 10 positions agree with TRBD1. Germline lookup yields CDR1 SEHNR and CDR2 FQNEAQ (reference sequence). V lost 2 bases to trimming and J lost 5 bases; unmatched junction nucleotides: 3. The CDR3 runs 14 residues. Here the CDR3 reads CASSLYGTGDEQYF. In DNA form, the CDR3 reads TGTGCCAGCAGCTTATACGGGACAGGGGACGAGCAGTACTTC.

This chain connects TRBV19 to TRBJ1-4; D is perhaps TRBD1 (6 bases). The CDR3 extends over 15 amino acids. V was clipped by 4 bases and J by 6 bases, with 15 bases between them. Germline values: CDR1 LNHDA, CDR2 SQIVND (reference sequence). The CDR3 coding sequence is TGTGCCAGTAGTACCCGGGACACGGCCCATGAAAAACTGTTTTTT. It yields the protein CASSTRDTAHEKLFF.

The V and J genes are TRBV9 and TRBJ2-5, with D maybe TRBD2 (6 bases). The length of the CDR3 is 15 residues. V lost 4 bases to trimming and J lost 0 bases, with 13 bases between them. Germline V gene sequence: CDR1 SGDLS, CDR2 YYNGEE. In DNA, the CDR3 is TGTGCCAGCAGCCCTAGCGTTACATACCAAGAGACCCAGTACTTC. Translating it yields CASSPSVTYQETQYF. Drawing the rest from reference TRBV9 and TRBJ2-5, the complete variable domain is DSGVTQTPKHLITATGQRVTLRCSPRSGDLSVYWYQQSLDQGLQFLIQYYNGEERAKGNILERFSAQQFPDLHSELNLSSLELGDSALYFCASSPSVTYQETQYFGPGTRLLVL.

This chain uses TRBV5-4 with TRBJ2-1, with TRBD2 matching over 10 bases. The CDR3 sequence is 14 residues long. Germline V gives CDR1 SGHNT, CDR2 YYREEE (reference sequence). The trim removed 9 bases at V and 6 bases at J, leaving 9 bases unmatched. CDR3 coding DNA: TGTGCCACTAGATGGACTAGCGGACGCAATGAGCAGTTCTTC. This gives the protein CATRWTSGRNEQFF.